The 15 T cell receptor beta chains below were found in one sample sequenced in a study of PD-1 blockade in classical Hodgkin lymphoma. All trial patients relapsed after autologous stem cell transplantation. Sequencing was performed with immunoSEQ multiplex PCR; in TCRdb, only in-frame clones are kept and a portion is missing. The sample yields over 20,000 clones, around 69% seen once. The source material was peripheral blood mononuclear cells (PBMCs), sampled before the second cycle of nivolumab. The receptor source for this set is a human donor with classical Hodgkin lymphoma.

The genes are TRBV9 and TRBJ2-3; D not resolved. Trimming took off 2 bases at V and 2 bases at J, with 9 bases between the two ends. Germline assignment: CDR1 SGDLS and CDR2 YYNGEE. The CDR3 spans 14 residues. DNA for the CDR3: TGTGCCAGCAGCGTCGCCAGCCTCACAGATACGCAGTATTTT. The encoded protein is CASSVASLTDTQYF. The full variable domain, rest sourced from reference TRBV9 and TRBJ2-3, is DSGVTQTPKHLITATGQRVTLRCSPRSGDLSVYWYQQSLDQGLQFLIQYYNGEERAKGNILERFSAQQFPDLHSELNLSSLELGDSALYFCASSVASLTDTQYFGPGTRLTVL.

As DNA, the CDR3 is TGCGCCAGCAGCCCGGGACAGACCGGGGAGCTGTTTTTT. It is translated as CASSPGQTGELFF. V usage is TRBV5-1 and J usage is TRBJ2-2; the match to TRBD1 covers 7 bases. Germline V lookup: CDR1 SGHRS, CDR2 YFSETQ. The CDR3 runs to 13 residues. Unmatched junction bases numbered 2, after V lost 4 bases and J lost 5 bases.

This clone occurred once. This chain connects TRBV20-1 to TRBJ2-7; D gene uncertain. Trimming took off 7 bases at V and 0 bases at J, with 7 bases between the two ends. The CDR3 contains 11 residues. CDR1 and CDR2 from the germline V gene are DFQATT and SNEGSKA (reference sequence). CDR3 nucleotide sequence: TGCAGTGTTGAGGACTCCTACGAGCAGTACTTC. This encodes CSVEDSYEQYF.

This clone is deemed medium-sized (0.01 to 0.1%). The gene calls are TRBV5-1 and TRBJ2-3; 7 bases align to TRBD2. Germline-derived CDR1 and CDR2 are SGHRS and YFSETQ. After removal of 1 base from V and 5 bases from J, the junction contained 4 bases not matched to a gene. The CDR3 runs to 14 residues. For the CDR3, the DNA is TGCGCCAGCAGCTTGCGGGAGGCAGGAGATACGCAGTATTTT. Protein product: CASSLREAGDTQYF. Drawing the rest from reference TRBV5-1 and TRBJ2-3, the complete variable domain is KAGVTQTPRYLIKTRGQQVTLSCSPISGHRSVSWYQQTPGQGLQFLFEYFSETQRNKGNFPGRFSGRQFSNSRSEMNVSTLELGDSALYLCASSLREAGDTQYFGPGTRLTVL.

This sequence joins TRBV7-9 and TRBJ2-6; D perhaps matches TRBD1 (6 bases). Trimming left V 5 bases short and J 0 bases short, with 14 bases between. This CDR3 has 17 residues. The germline V gene encodes CDR1 SEHNR and CDR2 FQNEAQ (reference sequence). CDR3 amino acids: CASSIGGGGSGANVLTF. CDR3 bases: TGTGCCAGCAGCATAGGGGGTGGGGGCTCTGGGGCCAACGTCCTGACTTTC.

The chain recombines TRBV6-1 with TRBJ2-1; perhaps TRBD2 as D (5 bases). Trimming removed 5 bases at V and 2 bases at J, with 13 bases between. The germline V gene encodes CDR1 MNHNS and CDR2 SASEGT. This CDR3 comprises 15 residues. This CDR3 reads CASSFGVPAYNEQFF. The CDR3 nucleotides read TGTGCCAGCAGTTTCGGGGTCCCAGCCTACAATGAGCAGTTCTTC.

This chain joins TRBV28 and TRBJ2-1, with TRBD2 matching over 7 bases. The ends lost 5 bases at V and 3 bases at J; junction bases unmatched: 4. This CDR3 is 14 amino acids long. Germline loops: CDR1 MDHEN, CDR2 SYDVKM. The CDR3 DNA reads TGTGCCAGCAGTCGAAGCGGGAACTACAATGAGCAGTTCTTC. It yields the protein CASSRSGNYNEQFF. The whole variable domain, filled in from reference TRBV28 and TRBJ2-1, reads DVKVTQSSRYLVKRTGEKVFLECVQDMDHENMFWYRQDPGLGLRLIYFSYDVKMKEKGDIPEGYSVSREKKERFSLILESASTNQTSMYLCASSRSGNYNEQFFGPGTRLTVL.

The chain links TRBV5-1 to TRBJ2-7; 12 positions agree with TRBD1. CDR1 SGHRS and CDR2 YFSETQ come from the germline V gene. This CDR3 spans 18 amino acids. V lost 1 base and J lost 4; bases outside the gene matches: 12. The CDR3 bases are TGCGCCAGCAGCTTGTCCGCGACCGGGACAGGGGGCGGGTACGAGCAGTACTTC. The encoded protein is CASSLSATGTGGGYEQYF.

The table lists this clone with a count of one. V is TRBV6-4 and J is TRBJ1-2; no clear D. Germline CDR1 MRHNA, CDR2 SNTAGT. This CDR3 has 13 amino acids. V lost 0 bases and J 8 bases, leaving 10 bases between the germline ends. CDR3 loop: CASSDSERRGYTF. The CDR3 bases are TGTGCCAGCAGTGACTCTGAGAGGCGCGGCTACACCTTC.

The gene calls are TRBV5-1 and TRBJ2-1, with 9 bases identical to TRBD2. From germline, CDR1 is SGHRS and CDR2 YFSETQ. CDR3 size: 17 residues. J lost 5 bases, V lost 0 bases, and 9 bases had no gene match. The CDR3 sequence: CASSLAPWTSADNEQFF. CDR3 in DNA: TGCGCCAGCAGCTTGGCCCCATGGACTAGCGCCGACAATGAGCAGTTCTTC.

This rearrangement joins TRBV6-1 to TRBJ1-5; D is possibly TRBD1 (6 bases). CDR1 MNHNS and CDR2 SASEGT come from the germline V gene. The CDR3 length is 15 residues. The ends were cut back, 1 base at V and 7 bases at J, with 14 bases in the middle. The CDR3 DNA reads as TGTGCCAGCAGTGAAGAGGGGGGGGCGAGGCAGCCCCAGCATTTT. It codes for CASSEEGGARQPQHF.

The rearrangement links TRBV2 to TRBJ2-7; no reliable D call. Germline V gene sequence: CDR1 SNHLY, CDR2 FYNNEI. This CDR3 comprises 12 residues. V shed 7 bases and J shed 0 bases, with 7 bases lying between them. The CDR3 nucleotides are TGTGCCAGCACCACCTACTCCTACGAGCAGTACTTC. It translates to CASTTYSYEQYF. The whole variable domain, remainder taken from reference TRBV2 and TRBJ2-7, is EPEVTQTPSHQVTQMGQEVILRCVPISNHLYFYWYRQILGQKVEFLVSFYNNEISEKSEIFDDQFSVERPDGSNFTLKIRSTKLEDSAMYFCASTTYSYEQYFGPGTRLTVT.

This chain uses TRBV4-1 with TRBJ1-2, with 7 bases aligning to TRBD1. Trimming removed 8 bases from V and 5 bases from J; junction bases left unmatched: 14. The CDR3 consists of 15 residues. Germline CDR1 MGHRA, CDR2 YSYEKL. The CDR3 DNA follows: TGCGCCAGCGCACCTGGGGCAGGGGGTAGGTATGGCTACACCTTC. Encoded protein: CASAPGAGGRYGYTF.

In its sample, this clone ranks as medium-sized. The rearrangement uses TRBV6-1 and TRBJ1-2; D perhaps matches TRBD1 (5 bases). Germline V gene lookup returns CDR1 MNHNS and CDR2 SASEGT. V gave up 2 bases and J gave up 8 bases, with 12 bases separating them. The CDR3 totals 13 residues. In nucleotides, the CDR3 is TGTGCCAGCAGTGAACGAGGGACTGGGGGCTACACCTTC. Its protein product is CASSERGTGGYTF.

The table lists this clone with a count of one. The chain has TRBV7-2 and TRBJ2-3, with D unresolved. This CDR3 region has 11 residues. Trimming cost V 4 bases and J 6 bases, with 5 bases left between them. In germline, CDR1 is SGHTA, CDR2 FQGNSA. CDR3 DNA sequence: TGTGCCAGCAGCTCCAGGGATACGCAGTATTTT. It yields the protein CASSSRDTQYF.